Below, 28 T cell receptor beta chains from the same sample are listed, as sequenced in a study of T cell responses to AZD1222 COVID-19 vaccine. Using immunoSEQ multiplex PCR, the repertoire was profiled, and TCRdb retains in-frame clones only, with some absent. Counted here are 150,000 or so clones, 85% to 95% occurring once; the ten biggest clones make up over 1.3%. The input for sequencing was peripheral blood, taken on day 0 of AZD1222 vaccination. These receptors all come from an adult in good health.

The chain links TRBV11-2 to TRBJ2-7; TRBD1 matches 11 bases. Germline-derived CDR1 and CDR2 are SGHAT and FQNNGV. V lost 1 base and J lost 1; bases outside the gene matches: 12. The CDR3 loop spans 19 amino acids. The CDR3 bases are TGTGCCAGCAGCTTAGGGCTAAGGGGCGGGACAGGGGGTTCCTACGAGCAGTACTTC. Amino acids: CASSLGLRGGTGGSYEQYF.

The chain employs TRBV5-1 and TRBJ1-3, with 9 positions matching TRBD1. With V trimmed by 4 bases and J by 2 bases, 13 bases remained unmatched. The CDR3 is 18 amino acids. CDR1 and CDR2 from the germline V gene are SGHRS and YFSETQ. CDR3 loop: CASSAYGTGLTPGNTIYF. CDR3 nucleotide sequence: TGCGCCAGCAGCGCCTACGGGACAGGGCTTACGCCTGGAAACACCATATATTTT.

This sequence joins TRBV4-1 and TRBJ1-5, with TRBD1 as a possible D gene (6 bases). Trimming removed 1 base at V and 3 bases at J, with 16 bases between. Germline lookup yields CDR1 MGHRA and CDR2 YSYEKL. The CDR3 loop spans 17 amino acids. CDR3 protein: CASSQAPRGALNQPQHF. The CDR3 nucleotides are TGCGCCAGCAGCCAAGCCCCGAGGGGGGCACTCAATCAGCCCCAGCATTTT.

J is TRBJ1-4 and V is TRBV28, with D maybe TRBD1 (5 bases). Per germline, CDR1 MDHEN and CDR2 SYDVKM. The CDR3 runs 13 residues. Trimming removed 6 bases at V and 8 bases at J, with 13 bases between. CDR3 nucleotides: TGTGCCAGCAGCTCTTTTCCAGGGGAAAAACTGTTTTTT. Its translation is CASSSFPGEKLFF.

CDR3 DNA: TGTGCCAGCAGTGAATTGCCAGGGGTTCAGCCCCAGCATTTT. The encoded protein is CASSELPGVQPQHF. V and J are TRBV2 and TRBJ1-5; TRBD1 might be the D (6 bases). Trimming shortened V by 2 bases and J by 6 bases, and 11 bases separated the two germline ends. Germline-derived CDR1 and CDR2 are SNHLY and FYNNEI. The CDR3 sequence is 14 residues long.

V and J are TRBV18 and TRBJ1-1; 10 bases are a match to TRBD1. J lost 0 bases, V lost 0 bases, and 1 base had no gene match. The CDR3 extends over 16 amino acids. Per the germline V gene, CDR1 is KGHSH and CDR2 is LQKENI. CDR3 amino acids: CASSPPGQGMNTEAFF. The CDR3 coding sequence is TGTGCCAGCTCACCACCGGGACAGGGGATGAACACTGAAGCTTTCTTT.

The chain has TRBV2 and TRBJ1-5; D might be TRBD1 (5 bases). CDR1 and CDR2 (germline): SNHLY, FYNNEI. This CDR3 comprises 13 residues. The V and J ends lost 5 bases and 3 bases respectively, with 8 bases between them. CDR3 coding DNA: TGTGCCAGCAGTCGACAGCCCAATCAGCCCCAGCATTTT. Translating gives CASSRQPNQPQHF.

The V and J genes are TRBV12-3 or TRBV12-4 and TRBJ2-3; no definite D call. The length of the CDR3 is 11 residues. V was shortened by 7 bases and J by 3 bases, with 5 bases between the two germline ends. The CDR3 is CASTSTDTQYF. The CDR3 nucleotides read TGTGCCAGCACCTCTACAGATACGCAGTATTTT.

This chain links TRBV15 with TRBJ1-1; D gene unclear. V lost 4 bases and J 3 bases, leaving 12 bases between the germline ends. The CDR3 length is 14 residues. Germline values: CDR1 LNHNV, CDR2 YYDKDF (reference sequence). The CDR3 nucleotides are TGTGCCACCAGCACGTTCAAATCGTACACTGAAGCTTTCTTT. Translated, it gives CATSTFKSYTEAFF.

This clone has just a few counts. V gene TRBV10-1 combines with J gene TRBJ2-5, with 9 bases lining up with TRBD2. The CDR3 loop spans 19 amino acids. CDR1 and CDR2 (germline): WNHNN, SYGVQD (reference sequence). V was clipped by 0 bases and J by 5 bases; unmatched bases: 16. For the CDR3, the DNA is TGCGCCAGCAGTGAGTCGAGAGCGTGGCGGGGGGGCGACGAGGAGACCCAGTACTTC. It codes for CASSESRAWRGGDEETQYF.

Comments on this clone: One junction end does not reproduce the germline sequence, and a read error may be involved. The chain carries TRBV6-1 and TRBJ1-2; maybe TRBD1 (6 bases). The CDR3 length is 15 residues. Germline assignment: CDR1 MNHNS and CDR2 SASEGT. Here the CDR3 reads CASSQAGASGYGYTF. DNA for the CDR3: TGTGCCAGCAGTCAAGCGGGGGCAAGTGGCTATGGCTACACCTTC.

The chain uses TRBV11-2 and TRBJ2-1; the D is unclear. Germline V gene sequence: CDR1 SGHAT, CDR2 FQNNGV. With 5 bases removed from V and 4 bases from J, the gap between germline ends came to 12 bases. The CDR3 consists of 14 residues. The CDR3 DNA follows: TGTGCCAGCAGCCCGAATTGGAAGTACAATGAGCAGTTCTTC. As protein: CASSPNWKYNEQFF.

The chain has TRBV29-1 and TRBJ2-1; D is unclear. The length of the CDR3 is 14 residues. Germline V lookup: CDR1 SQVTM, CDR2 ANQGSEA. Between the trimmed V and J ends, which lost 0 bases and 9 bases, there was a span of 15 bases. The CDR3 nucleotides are TGCAGCGTTGAAGACCCTGTCTTCTTCGGTGAGCAGTTCTTC. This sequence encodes CSVEDPVFFGEQFF.

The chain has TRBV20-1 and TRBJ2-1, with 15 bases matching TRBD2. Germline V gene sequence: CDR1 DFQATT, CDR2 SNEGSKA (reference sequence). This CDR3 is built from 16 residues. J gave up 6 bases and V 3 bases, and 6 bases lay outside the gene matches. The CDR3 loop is CSASGTSGRLGNEQFF. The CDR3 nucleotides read TGCAGTGCTAGTGGGACTAGCGGGAGGCTCGGCAATGAGCAGTTCTTC.

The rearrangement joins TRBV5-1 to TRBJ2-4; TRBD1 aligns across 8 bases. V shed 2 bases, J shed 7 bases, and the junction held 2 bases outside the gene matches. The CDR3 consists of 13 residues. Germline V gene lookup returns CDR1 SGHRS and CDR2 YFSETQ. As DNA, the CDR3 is TGCGCCAGCAGCTTCGGACAGGGTAACATTCAGTACTTC. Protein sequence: CASSFGQGNIQYF.

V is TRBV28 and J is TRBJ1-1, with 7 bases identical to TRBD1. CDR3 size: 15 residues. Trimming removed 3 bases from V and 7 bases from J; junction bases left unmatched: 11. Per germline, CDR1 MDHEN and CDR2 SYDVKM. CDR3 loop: CASSFLQGQAGEAFF. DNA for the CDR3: TGTGCCAGCAGTTTCCTGCAAGGACAGGCGGGTGAAGCTTTCTTT.

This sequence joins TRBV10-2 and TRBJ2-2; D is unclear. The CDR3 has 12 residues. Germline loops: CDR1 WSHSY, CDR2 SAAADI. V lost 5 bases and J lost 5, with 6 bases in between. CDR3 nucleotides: TGCGCCAGCAGTTTAGAAACCGGGGAGCTGTTTTTT. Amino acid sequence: CASSLETGELFF.

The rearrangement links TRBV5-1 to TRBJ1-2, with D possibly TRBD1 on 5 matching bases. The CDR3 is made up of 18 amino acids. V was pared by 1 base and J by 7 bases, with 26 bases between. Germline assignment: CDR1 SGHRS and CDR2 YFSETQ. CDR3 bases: TGCGCCAGCAGCTTGAGACCGGGACGGGACGATAGAACGCGTGGCTACACCTTC. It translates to CASSLRPGRDDRTRGYTF.

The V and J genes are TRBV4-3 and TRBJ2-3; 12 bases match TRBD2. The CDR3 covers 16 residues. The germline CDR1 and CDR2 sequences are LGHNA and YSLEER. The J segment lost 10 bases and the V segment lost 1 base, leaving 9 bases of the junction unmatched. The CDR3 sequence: CASSQGTSGARAAQYF. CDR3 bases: TGCGCCAGCAGCCAAGGGACTAGCGGGGCCAGAGCGGCGCAGTATTTT.

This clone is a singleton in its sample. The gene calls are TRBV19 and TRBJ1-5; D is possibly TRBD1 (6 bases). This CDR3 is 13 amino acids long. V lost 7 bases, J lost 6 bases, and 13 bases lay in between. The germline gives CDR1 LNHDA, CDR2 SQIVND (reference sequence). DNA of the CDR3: TGTGCCAGTACCCCCCGGGGGCTTCAGCCCCAGCATTTT. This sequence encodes CASTPRGLQPQHF. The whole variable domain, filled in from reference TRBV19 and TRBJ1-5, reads DGGITQSPKYLFRKEGQNVTLSCEQNLNHDAMYWYRQDPGQGLRLIYYSQIVNDFQKGDIAEGYSVSREKKESFPLTVTSAQKNPTAFYLCASTPRGLQPQHFGDGTRLSIL.

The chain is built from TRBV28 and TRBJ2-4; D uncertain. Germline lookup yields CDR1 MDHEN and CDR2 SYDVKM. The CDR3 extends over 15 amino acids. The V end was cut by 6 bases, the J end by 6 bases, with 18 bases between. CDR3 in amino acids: CASRSGSYKGNIQYF. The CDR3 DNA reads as TGTGCCAGCAGGTCGGGCTCCTACAAGGGAAACATTCAGTACTTC.

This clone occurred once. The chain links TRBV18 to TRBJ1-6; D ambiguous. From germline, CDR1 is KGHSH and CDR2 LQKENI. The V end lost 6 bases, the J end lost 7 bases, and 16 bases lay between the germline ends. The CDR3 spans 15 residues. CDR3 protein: CASSYDEGPNSPLHF. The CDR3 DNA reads TGTGCCAGCTCCTACGACGAGGGCCCAAATTCACCCCTCCACTTT.

As DNA, the CDR3 is TGTGCCAGCAGCTTAGAGCCCAGGGTGGCGGGTGAAGCTTTCTTT. Amino acid sequence: CASSLEPRVAGEAFF. J is TRBJ1-1 and V is TRBV11-2, with a weak D call TRBD1 (5 bases). Germline V gene lookup returns CDR1 SGHAT and CDR2 FQNNGV. The CDR3 consists of 15 residues. V was clipped by 0 bases and J by 7 bases, with 15 bases between them.

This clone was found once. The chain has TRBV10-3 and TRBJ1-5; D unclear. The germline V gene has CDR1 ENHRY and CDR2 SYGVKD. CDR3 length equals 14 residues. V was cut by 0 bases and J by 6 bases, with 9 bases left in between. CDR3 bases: TGTGCCATCAGTGAGTCGAGGGAGACTCAGCCCCAGCATTTT. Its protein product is CAISESRETQPQHF.

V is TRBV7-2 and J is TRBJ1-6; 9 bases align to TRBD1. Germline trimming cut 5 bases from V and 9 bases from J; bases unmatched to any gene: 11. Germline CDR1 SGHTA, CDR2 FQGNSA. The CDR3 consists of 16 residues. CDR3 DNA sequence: TGTGCCAGCAGCCTAGGGACAGGGTGGCCTATTTCACCCCTCCACTTT. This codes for CASSLGTGWPISPLHF. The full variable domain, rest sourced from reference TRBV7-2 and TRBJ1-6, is GAGVSQSPSNKVTEKGKDVELRCDPISGHTALYWYRQSLGQGLEFLIYFQGNSAPDKSGLPSDRFSAERTGGSVSTLTIQRTQQEDSAVYLCASSLGTGWPISPLHFGNGTRLTVT.

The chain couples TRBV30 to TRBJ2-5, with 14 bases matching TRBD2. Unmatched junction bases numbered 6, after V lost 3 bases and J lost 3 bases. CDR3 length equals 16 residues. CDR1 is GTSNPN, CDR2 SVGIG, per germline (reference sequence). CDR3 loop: CAWSPGLAGGKETQYF. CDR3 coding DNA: TGTGCCTGGAGCCCTGGACTAGCGGGAGGTAAAGAGACCCAGTACTTC.

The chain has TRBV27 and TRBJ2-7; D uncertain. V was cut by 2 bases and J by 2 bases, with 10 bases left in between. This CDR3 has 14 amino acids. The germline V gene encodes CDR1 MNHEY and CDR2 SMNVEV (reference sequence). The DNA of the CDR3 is TGTGCCAGCAGTTTAGTCCCCAGAGCCTACGAGCAGTACTTC. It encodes CASSLVPRAYEQYF.

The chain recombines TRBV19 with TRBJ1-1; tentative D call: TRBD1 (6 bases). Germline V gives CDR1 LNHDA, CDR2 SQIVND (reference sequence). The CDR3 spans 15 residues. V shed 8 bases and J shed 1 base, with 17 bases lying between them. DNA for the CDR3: TGTGCCAGTGGAGACAGGAATACGGGGAACACTGAAGCTTTCTTT. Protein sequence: CASGDRNTGNTEAFF.